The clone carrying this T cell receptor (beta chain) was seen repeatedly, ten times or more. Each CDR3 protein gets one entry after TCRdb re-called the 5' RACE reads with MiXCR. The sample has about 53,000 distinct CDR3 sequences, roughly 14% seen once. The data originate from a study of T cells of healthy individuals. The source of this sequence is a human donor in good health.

CDR3 sequence reads: CASSQMGHHNSPLHF. The CDR3 bases are TGCGCCAGCAGCCAGATGGGACACCATAATTCACCCCTCCACTTT. The V call is TRBV4-3, the J call TRBJ1-6; tentatively, D is TRBD1 (6 bases). The CDR3 spans 15 residues. V shed 3 bases and J shed 5 bases, with 11 bases lying between them. Germline lookup yields CDR1 LGHNA and CDR2 YSLEER.